This T cell receptor (beta chain) was recovered during a study of T cell changes during pregnancy in multiple sclerosis. CDR1 is MNHEY, CDR2 SMNVEV, per germline (reference sequence). J was trimmed by 2 bases and V by 3 bases; bases with no gene match: 4. The CDR3 has 15 residues. Sequencing was performed with immunoSEQ multiplex PCR; in TCRdb, only in-frame clones are kept and a portion is missing. In the table there are more than 85,000 clones, nearly 95% of which are singletons. This receptor was taken from a female donor in good health, enrolled as a control in a pregnancy study. Sequenced material: peripheral blood, taken after pregnancy. J is TRBJ2-5 and V is TRBV27, with 9 bases that match TRBD2. CDR3 loop: CASSLQREVQETQYF. In nucleotides, the CDR3 is TGTGCCAGCAGTTTGCAGCGGGAGGTTCAAGAGACCCAGTACTTC.